This entry describes one T cell receptor beta chain. The antigen is unknown. Being one base from a much bigger clone, this may be a read error. RNA isolated from unsorted whole blood supplied the blood RNA, with germline DNA also extracted. What was collected before surgery was approximately 4 milliliters of peripheral blood. A primer in the constant region served to generate TCR beta cDNA from about 470 ng of total RNA. ARM-PCR was slightly modified, and three nested multiplex PCR rounds with it gave rise to the TCR beta libraries. Forward primers for TRBV1-TRBV30 and a C-beta reverse primer served the first two PCR rounds, at about 10 cycles each. TCRdb analysed the multiplex PCR reads with MiXCR anew, one entry per CDR3 protein. There are about 200,000 distinct CDR3 sequences in the sample; less than 65% occur only once, and approximately 6.5% lies in the top ten. This entry comes from a study of tumor-infiltrating lymphocytes in primary liver carcinoma. The study, taken as a whole, reports: The bulk unsorted samples meant that CD4+ and CD8+ repertoires went uncompared. In tumor-adjacent and tumor-blood pairs, overlap was lower than in tumor region pairs.

This CDR3 region has 15 residues. Germline loops: CDR1 ENHRY, CDR2 SYGVKD. The source material was peripheral blood. The gene calls are TRBV10-3 and TRBJ1-5; D is undetermined. The receptor was derived from a woman aged 55-70 years with primary liver carcinoma and hepatitis B virus infection. DNA of the CDR3: TGTGCCACCTCCCTTAAGTGGGTAGGCAATCAGCACCAGCATTTT. This sequence encodes CATSLKWVGNQHQHF.